This T cell receptor beta chain was retrieved from a study of blood T cell repertoires in COVID-19. Background on the study: Acute and convalescent COVID-19 samples came from the United States, Italy and Spain.

Germline trimming cut 3 bases from V and 5 bases from J; bases unmatched to any gene: 14. Germline CDR1 is SEHNR and CDR2 is FQNEAQ (reference sequence). This CDR3 has 17 amino acids. Authors' analysis steps: How many nucleated cells were present was estimated from reference gene primer amplification. Measured with immunoSEQ multiplex PCR; TCRdb has only the in-frame clones, and not every one. The V and J calls and the clone size are those of that table, but D and trimming were determined from the DNA. The sample records some 200,000 clones, approximately 83% being singletons. A PCR-confirmed or clinician-diagnosed COVID-19 case had contacted exposed participants within 2 weeks of entry.

The chain recombines TRBV7-9 with TRBJ2-5; 8 positions match TRBD1. This TCR derives from a woman aged 45-60 years who had been exposed to COVID-19. The sequenced sample consisted of PBMCs or T cells enriched from blood (not recorded which). CDR3 DNA sequence: TGTGCCAGCAGCTTTGACAGGGGTCGTAGCGGAGAGGAGACCCAGTACTTC. It codes for CASSFDRGRSGEETQYF.